Each of the 25 T cell receptor beta chains below was sequenced from the same sample in a study of CD8 T cells in Susac syndrome (dated by TCRdb to the late 2010s). Library construction relied on the immunoSEQ multiplex PCR assay. RNA was extracted using the RNeasy kit, and roughly 0.5 to 1 ug of the RNA was reverse transcribed with random hexamers. TCRdb reworked the public reads: Q25 trimming with fastp, MiXCR clone assembly, productive beta chains retained. One record per CDR3 amino acid sequence lists the most common genes and DNA. This sample is represented by about 53,000 distinct CDR3 sequences; around 93% of them were singletons. The ten largest make up less than 0.9% of the sample. Input material: CD8+ T cells from PBMCs. The source is a human donor with Susac syndrome.

The chain carries TRBV10-2 and TRBJ1-1, with D uncertain. Germline-derived CDR1 and CDR2 are WSHSY and SAAADI. The length of the CDR3 is 16 residues. Deletions cut 2 bases from V and 0 bases from J, with 13 bases between. The CDR3 DNA sequence: TGCGCCAGCAGTGAGGTCACGAAACGAATGAACACTGAAGCTTTCTTT. Translation: CASSEVTKRMNTEAFF.

The rearrangement joins TRBV4-3 to TRBJ2-1; unclear D gene. Germline V gene data show CDR1 as LGHNA and CDR2 as YSLEER. The CDR3 runs to 15 residues. V gave up 4 bases and J gave up 5 bases, with 15 bases separating them. CDR3 residues: CASSLRRIRDNEQFF. The CDR3 DNA reads TGCGCCAGCAGCCTGCGCCGCATCCGGGACAATGAGCAGTTCTTC.

This clonotype was picked up one time. V is TRBV20-1 and J is TRBJ2-7, with TRBD2 as a possible D gene (6 bases). Germline CDR1 and CDR2: DFQATT and SNEGSKA (reference sequence). Trimming removed 1 base at V and 1 base at J, with 17 bases between. The CDR3 sequence is 16 residues long. The CDR3 coding sequence is TGCAGTGCTAGAGGAGATCCGGAGGGACCATCCTACGAGCAGTACTTC. Its translation is CSARGDPEGPSYEQYF.

The chain recombines TRBV6-5 with TRBJ2-3; the D is unclear. Germline-derived CDR1 and CDR2 are MNHEY and SVGAGI. The CDR3 spans 13 residues. The ends were cut back, 6 bases at V and 4 bases at J, with 11 bases in the middle. Written as DNA, the CDR3 is TGTGCCAGCAGACACCTGAACGCAGATACGCAGTATTTT. As protein: CASRHLNADTQYF.

The rearrangement uses TRBV6-5 and TRBJ2-1; D is undetermined. V lost 7 bases and J lost 10, with 14 bases in between. This CDR3 spans 12 amino acids. Germline V gene lookup returns CDR1 MNHEY and CDR2 SVGAGI. CDR3 sequence (DNA): TGTGCCAGCATAGAAATAGGCCGAGAGCAGTTCTTC. It specifies CASIEIGREQFF.

The rearrangement joins TRBV3-1 to TRBJ2-7; D is unresolved. The CDR3 runs to 15 residues. V gave up 0 bases and J gave up 2 bases, with 11 bases separating them. Germline assignment: CDR1 LGHDT and CDR2 YNNKEL (reference sequence). The CDR3 DNA sequence: TGTGCCAGCAGCCAAGATAGCCAGATCCCCTACGAGCAGTACTTC. Translation gives CASSQDSQIPYEQYF.

This clonotype was seen only once. The chain joins TRBV4-1 to TRBJ2-7; D may be TRBD1 (6 bases). Germline-derived CDR1 and CDR2 are MGHRA and YSYEKL. The germline V and J ends were trimmed by 5 bases and 2 bases, with 13 bases remaining between them. The CDR3 has 14 residues. CDR3 coding DNA: TGCGCCAGCAGCGAGGTAACAGGGACCTACGAGCAGTACTTC. Translated, it gives CASSEVTGTYEQYF.

The rearrangement joins TRBV12-3 or TRBV12-4 to TRBJ1-5; TRBD1 agrees at 8 bases. This CDR3 region has 17 residues. Trimming cost V 3 bases and J 1 base; bases outside gene matches: 8. The CDR3 here is CASSFSSGTGSNQPQHF. CDR3 DNA sequence: TGTGCCAGCAGTTTCAGCTCCGGGACAGGAAGCAATCAGCCCCAGCATTTT.

The chain employs TRBV6-1 and TRBJ2-2; the D gene is possibly TRBD2 (6 bases). Per germline, CDR1 MNHNS and CDR2 SASEGT. This CDR3 is built from 15 residues. Trimming left V 4 bases short and J 1 base short, with 10 bases between. The CDR3 loop reads CASSVSSGNTGELFF. Written as DNA, the CDR3 is TGTGCCAGCAGTGTTAGTAGCGGGAACACCGGGGAGCTGTTTTTT.

The chain combines TRBV4-1 with TRBJ2-3; the match to TRBD2 covers 8 bases. This CDR3 spans 16 amino acids. The V segment lost 0 bases and the J segment 1 base; nucleotides outside the gene matches: 3. Germline loops: CDR1 MGHRA, CDR2 YSYEKL. CDR3 protein: CASSQDPGGGTDTQYF. CDR3 in DNA: TGCGCCAGCAGCCAAGATCCGGGGGGGGGCACAGATACGCAGTATTTT.

This clonotype was detected only once. The V and J genes are TRBV15 and TRBJ2-2; TRBD2 aligns across 12 bases. Per the germline V gene, CDR1 is LNHNV and CDR2 is YYDKDF (reference sequence). The CDR3 is 16 amino acids. The V gene end was trimmed by 5 bases and the J gene end by 4 bases; junction bases not matched to a gene: 5. Written as DNA, the CDR3 is TGTGCCACCAGCTCACGACTAGCGGGGGCCACCGGGGAGCTGTTTTTT. It specifies CATSSRLAGATGELFF.

This chain joins TRBV6-5 and TRBJ1-5, with no clear D. Germline V CDR1 and CDR2: MNHEY, SVGAGI. The CDR3 runs 15 residues. Trimming stripped 5 bases from V and 0 bases from J, with 11 bases between. The DNA of the CDR3 is TGTGCCAGCAGTAAAAATAGCCATAGCAATCAGCCCCAGCATTTT. This translates into CASSKNSHSNQPQHF.

This CDR3 reads CASSSQGFSGNTIYF. The CDR3 bases are TGTGCCAGCAGCTCACAGGGTTTCTCTGGAAACACCATATATTTT. The chain combines TRBV7-6 with TRBJ1-3, with a weak D call TRBD1 (6 bases). V was cut by 4 bases and J by 0 bases, with 10 bases left in between. The germline gives CDR1 SGHVS, CDR2 FNYEAQ. The CDR3 sequence is 15 residues long.

This chain uses TRBV20-1 with TRBJ2-1; D remains unclear. From germline, CDR1 is DFQATT and CDR2 SNEGSKA (reference sequence). The CDR3 is made up of 12 amino acids. Trimming stripped 5 bases from V and 7 bases from J, with 12 bases between. The CDR3 nucleotides are TGCAGTGCTGAAACGCCGGATAATGAGCAGTTCTTC. Amino acid sequence: CSAETPDNEQFF.

This clonotype came up once. The chain recombines TRBV20-1 with TRBJ1-2; 7 bases are a match to TRBD1. CDR1 and CDR2 (germline): DFQATT, SNEGSKA (reference sequence). The V segment lost 5 bases and the J segment 10 bases; nucleotides outside the gene matches: 4. The length of the CDR3 is 10 residues. The DNA of the CDR3 is TGCAGTGCTTTCACAGGGGACTACACCTTC. The encoded protein is CSAFTGDYTF.

The rearrangement joins TRBV7-8 to TRBJ2-7; 9 bases fit TRBD1. The CDR3 has 15 amino acids. CDR1 and CDR2 (germline): SGHVS, FQNEAQ. V lost 6 bases to trimming and J lost 1 base; unmatched junction nucleotides: 7. CDR3 amino acids: CASSSGQGLSYEQYF. CDR3 nucleotides: TGTGCCAGCAGTTCAGGACAGGGGTTGTCCTACGAGCAGTACTTC.

The rearrangement links TRBV9 to TRBJ1-1; no firm D call. The V end was cut by 1 base, the J end by 3 bases, with 7 bases between. The CDR3 has 13 amino acids. Germline lookup yields CDR1 SGDLS and CDR2 YYNGEE. The CDR3 sequence: CASSVNTYTEAFF. The DNA for the CDR3 is TGTGCCAGCAGCGTAAACACGTACACTGAAGCTTTCTTT. The variable domain in full, completed from reference TRBV9 and TRBJ1-1, reads DSGVTQTPKHLITATGQRVTLRCSPRSGDLSVYWYQQSLDQGLQFLIQYYNGEERAKGNILERFSAQQFPDLHSELNLSSLELGDSALYFCASSVNTYTEAFFGQGTRLTVV.

The chain employs TRBV7-2 and TRBJ2-2; 9 positions match TRBD1. The CDR3 runs 18 residues. The V and J ends lost 4 bases and 4 bases, in that order; junction bases with no gene match: 13. The germline CDR1 and CDR2 sequences are SGHTA and FQGNSA. The CDR3 here is CASSSTIQGAWSTGELFF. In DNA, the CDR3 is TGTGCCAGCAGCTCGACGATACAGGGGGCGTGGAGCACCGGGGAGCTGTTTTTT.

The V call is TRBV10-3, the J call TRBJ2-7; no reliable D call. The V gene's germline CDR1 is ENHRY and CDR2 SYGVKD. V was shortened by 3 bases and J by 3 bases, with 9 bases between the two germline ends. This CDR3 has 13 residues. CDR3 sequence reads: CAISDGTSYEQYF. The CDR3 DNA follows: TGTGCCATCAGTGATGGCACCAGCTACGAGCAGTACTTC.

V gene TRBV29-1 combines with J gene TRBJ2-1; D perhaps matches TRBD1 (6 bases). Germline CDR1 and CDR2: SQVTM and ANQGSEA. V was pared by 3 bases and J by 3 bases, with 12 bases between. The CDR3 is 14 residues long. CDR3: CSVEETDSYNEQFF. The CDR3, as DNA: TGCAGCGTTGAGGAAACGGACAGCTACAATGAGCAGTTCTTC.

The V call is TRBV7-3, the J call TRBJ2-6; D might be TRBD1 (6 bases). The ends were cut back, 3 bases at V and 1 base at J, with 7 bases in the middle. Germline CDR1 and CDR2: SGHTA and FQGTGA. This CDR3 contains 15 residues. The CDR3 DNA follows: TGTGCCAGCAGCTTCGGACAGTCTGGGGCCAACGTCCTGACTTTC. Its protein product is CASSFGQSGANVLTF.

The CDR3 spells CASSFGTGYNSPLHF. The CDR3 nucleotides read TGTGCCAGCAGCTTCGGGACAGGGTATAATTCACCCCTCCACTTT. This chain joins TRBV6-2 or TRBV6-3 and TRBJ1-6; 9 bases align to TRBD1. V shed 6 bases, J shed 4 bases, and the junction held 4 bases outside the gene matches. Germline loops: CDR1 MNHEY, CDR2 SVGEGT. The CDR3 runs 15 residues.

V gene TRBV7-3 combines with J gene TRBJ1-1; D not resolved. The CDR3 loop spans 13 amino acids. The germline V and J ends were trimmed by 1 base and 4 bases, with 7 bases remaining between them. Germline V lookup: CDR1 SGHTA, CDR2 FQGTGA. CDR3 sequence: CASSLNSGTEAFF. The CDR3 DNA reads TGTGCCAGCAGCTTAAATAGCGGCACTGAAGCTTTCTTT.

The chain uses TRBV4-3 and TRBJ1-4; D ambiguous. Germline CDR1 is LGHNA and CDR2 is YSLEER. This CDR3 is built from 12 residues. The V and J ends lost 0 bases and 10 bases respectively, with 6 bases between them. CDR3 sequence (DNA): TGCGCCAGCAGCCAAGACCGGGGAAAACTGTTTTTT. Its translation: CASSQDRGKLFF.

The chain recombines TRBV3-1 with TRBJ2-5, with 10 positions matching TRBD2. The CDR3 covers 18 residues. The trim removed 0 bases at V and 1 base at J, leaving 8 bases unmatched. Germline CDR1 LGHDT, CDR2 YNNKEL (reference sequence). This CDR3 reads CASSQDRRTSGIQETQYF. The CDR3 DNA is TGTGCCAGCAGCCAAGATCGGCGGACTAGCGGTATCCAAGAGACCCAGTACTTC.